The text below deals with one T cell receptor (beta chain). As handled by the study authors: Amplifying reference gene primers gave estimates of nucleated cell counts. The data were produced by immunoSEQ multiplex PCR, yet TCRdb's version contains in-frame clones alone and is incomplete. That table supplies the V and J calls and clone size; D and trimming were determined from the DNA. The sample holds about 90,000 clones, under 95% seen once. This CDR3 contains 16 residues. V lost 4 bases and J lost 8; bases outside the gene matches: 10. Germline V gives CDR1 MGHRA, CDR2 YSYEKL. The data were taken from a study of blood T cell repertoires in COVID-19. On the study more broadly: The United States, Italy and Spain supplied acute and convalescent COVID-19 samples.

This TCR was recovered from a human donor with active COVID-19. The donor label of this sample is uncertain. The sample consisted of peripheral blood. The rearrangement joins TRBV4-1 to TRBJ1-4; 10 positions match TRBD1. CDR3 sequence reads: CASSPEGQGREEKLFF. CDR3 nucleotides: TGCGCCAGCAGCCCGGAGGGACAGGGGAGGGAAGAAAAACTGTTTTTT.